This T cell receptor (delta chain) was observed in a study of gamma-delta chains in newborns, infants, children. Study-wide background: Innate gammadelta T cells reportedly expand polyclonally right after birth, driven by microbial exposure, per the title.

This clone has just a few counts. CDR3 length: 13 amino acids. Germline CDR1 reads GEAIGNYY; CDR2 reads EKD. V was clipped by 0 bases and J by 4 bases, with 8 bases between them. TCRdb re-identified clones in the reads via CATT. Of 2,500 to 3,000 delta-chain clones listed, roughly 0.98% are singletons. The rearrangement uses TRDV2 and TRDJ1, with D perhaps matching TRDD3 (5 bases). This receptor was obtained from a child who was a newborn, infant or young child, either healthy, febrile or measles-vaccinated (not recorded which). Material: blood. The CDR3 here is CACDTWGYDKLIF. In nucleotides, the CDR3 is TGTGCCTGTGACACCTGGGGTTACGATAAACTCATCTTT.